The next 8 T cell receptor beta chains were all read from a single sample in a study of T-cell memory formation after mild COVID-19. TCRdb called the 5' RACE reads again in MiXCR, with one record for every CDR3 protein. The sample lists 250,000 to 350,000 distinct CDR3 sequences, around 15% occurring once. The sample comprised PBMCs or a T cell subset sorted from them (not recorded which). All receptors derive from a man between 18 and 29 years old who had mild COVID-19 (a few samples of this study predate the infection). Cell type and time point are not known.

V gene TRBV5-1 combines with J gene TRBJ2-2; no clear D gene. With 0 bases removed from V and 5 bases from J, the gap between germline ends came to 11 bases. Germline V gene lookup returns CDR1 SGHRS and CDR2 YFSETQ. CDR3 length: 15 amino acids. The CDR3 sequence is CASSLESAGTGELFF. DNA for the CDR3: TGCGCCAGCAGCTTGGAGTCCGCCGGAACCGGGGAGCTGTTTTTT.

The rearrangement joins TRBV9 to TRBJ2-4, with 12 bases lining up with TRBD1. CDR1 and CDR2 (germline): SGDLS, YYNGEE. The V gene end was trimmed by 4 bases and the J gene end by 10 bases; junction bases not matched to a gene: 6. The CDR3 spans 14 residues. The CDR3 DNA sequence: TGTGCCAGCAGCCAGGGACAGGGGGCGAGAATTCAGTACTTC. Its protein is CASSQGQGARIQYF.

This clonotype was seen repeatedly, ten times or more. The J gene is TRBJ1-1, the V gene TRBV5-1; D perhaps matches TRBD1 (6 bases). Germline V gene sequence: CDR1 SGHRS, CDR2 YFSETQ. V lost 0 bases to trimming and J lost 0 bases, with 6 bases between them. This CDR3 has 14 amino acids. The CDR3: CASSLGTVNTEAFF. The CDR3 region has the DNA TGCGCCAGCAGCTTGGGGACAGTGAACACTGAAGCTTTCTTT.

In this sample, this clonotype turned up a few times. This rearrangement joins TRBV7-2 to TRBJ1-4; a possible D gene is TRBD1 (5 bases). Trimming removed 0 bases at V and 7 bases at J, with 9 bases between. The CDR3 is 14 amino acids. Looked up from germline, CDR1 is SGHTA and CDR2 is FQGNSA. The CDR3 region has the DNA TGTGCCAGCAGCTTAGCAGGGGTGGGTGAAAAACTGTTTTTT. This gives the protein CASSLAGVGEKLFF.

The chain is built from TRBV6-5 and TRBJ2-3; the D gene could be TRBD1 or TRBD2 (5 bases each). Trimming stripped 9 bases from V and 5 bases from J, with 18 bases between. This CDR3 comprises 14 residues. CDR1 and CDR2 (germline): MNHEY, SVGAGI. The CDR3 loop reads CASTPGPYLDTQYF. CDR3 DNA: TGTGCCAGTACACCGGGACCCTACTTAGATACGCAGTATTTT.

The CDR3 region is CASSLAGGEQYV. DNA for the CDR3: TGTGCCAGCAGCTTAGCAGGAGGCGAGCAGTACGTC. The rearrangement uses TRBV7-9 and TRBJ2-7, with D perhaps TRBD2 (5 bases). Germline values: CDR1 SEHNR, CDR2 FQNEAQ (reference sequence). The CDR3 totals 12 residues. V was clipped by 0 bases and J by 6 bases, with 6 bases between them.

This clonotype showed up just a few times. This chain links TRBV12-3 or TRBV12-4 with TRBJ1-2; a weak D match, TRBD1 (6 bases). The V gene lost 7 bases and the J gene lost 8 bases, with 14 bases spanning the gap. The CDR3 has 12 amino acids. CDR3 nucleotide sequence: TGTGCCAGCACTTTGACAGGACAGGGCTACACCTTC. Translating it yields CASTLTGQGYTF.

This clonotype has only a few counts. V and J are TRBV4-3 and TRBJ2-1; 9 bases line up with TRBD2. Germline V gene data show CDR1 as LGHNA and CDR2 as YSLEER. V lost 0 bases, J lost 1 base, and 7 bases stayed unmatched. CDR3 size: 18 residues. In DNA form, the CDR3 reads TGCGCCAGCAGCCAAGATAGGGGACTAGCTTCATCCTACAATGAGCAGTTCTTC. Its protein product is CASSQDRGLASSYNEQFF.